One and the same sample provided the 21 T cell receptor beta chains below, sequenced in a study of CD8 T cells in Susac syndrome. When the RNA was reverse transcribed, random hexamers were used with an input of roughly 0.45 to 1 ug. TCRdb independently ran MiXCR on the immunoSEQ multiplex PCR reads; one entry per CDR3 protein. The sample carries tens of thousands of distinct CDR3 sequences, around 96% recorded once. Sample: CD8+ T cells from PBMCs. These receptors came from a human donor with Susac syndrome.

The rearrangement uses TRBV4-2 and TRBJ2-6; no definite D call. The CDR3 has 16 amino acids. Per germline, CDR1 LGHNA and CDR2 YNFKEQ. Deletions cut 1 base from V and 0 bases from J, with 7 bases between. CDR3: CASSQVAVSGANVLTF. As DNA, the CDR3 is TGTGCCAGCAGCCAAGTTGCCGTCTCTGGGGCCAACGTCCTGACTTTC.

Of note for this clonotype: Its ends do not fully match the called genes, so a read error is possible. The V call is TRBV19, the J call TRBJ1-5; 7 positions match TRBD1. The length of the CDR3 is 17 residues. Germline CDR1 and CDR2: LNHDA and SQIVND (reference sequence). The DNA of the CDR3 is TGTGCCAGTAGTATATCGAGCCCGGACAGGATCAATCAGCCCCAGCTTTTT. This encodes CASSISSPDRINQPQLF.

In regard to this clonotype: As the CDR3 is not closed by the conserved phenylalanine or tryptophan, this likely results from a read error. The DNA is omitted, as the CDR3 cannot be located on it reliably, and the CDR3 follows TCRdb's listing. V and J are TRBV3-1 and TRBJ1-2. The CDR3 spans 10 residues, counting both ends. The V gene's germline CDR1 is LGHDT and CDR2 YNNKEL (reference sequence). The CDR3 region is CASSQDLCEV.

This clonotype was seen just once. The gene calls are TRBV29-1 and TRBJ2-7; D unclear. Trimming cost V 6 bases and J 6 bases, with 21 bases left between them. Looked up from germline, CDR1 is SQVTM and CDR2 is ANQGSEA. The CDR3 runs 14 residues. The CDR3 is CSVLSLGRAGEQYF. CDR3 DNA sequence: TGCAGCGTCCTCTCCCTTGGTAGGGCTGGCGAGCAGTACTTC.

This clonotype is a singleton in its sample. The V and J genes are TRBV20-1 and TRBJ2-3, with 8 bases fitting TRBD2. CDR3 length equals 16 residues. Trimming took 5 bases from V and 4 from J; bases not matched to a gene: 14. Germline V gene lookup returns CDR1 DFQATT and CDR2 SNEGSKA (reference sequence). CDR3 protein: CSAPQPRGVYSDTQYF. The CDR3 DNA follows: TGCAGTGCTCCGCAACCGCGGGGGGTGTACTCAGATACGCAGTATTTT.

This chain uses TRBV7-3 with TRBJ2-2; D is uncertain. Trimming shortened V by 5 bases and J by 6 bases, and 13 bases separated the two germline ends. Germline V gene lookup returns CDR1 SGHTA and CDR2 FQGTGA. This CDR3 contains 14 residues. The CDR3: CASSPGSWSGELFF. As DNA, the CDR3 is TGTGCCAGCAGCCCCGGTAGTTGGTCCGGGGAGCTGTTTTTT.

This clonotype appeared a single time. The chain employs TRBV20-1 and TRBJ2-7, with D perhaps TRBD1 or TRBD2 (5 bases each). Per the germline V gene, CDR1 is DFQATT and CDR2 is SNEGSKA (reference sequence). The CDR3 sequence is 17 residues long. V lost 1 base to trimming and J lost 3 bases, with 22 bases between them. Here the CDR3 reads CSARGDAGARGGYEQYF. DNA of the CDR3: TGCAGTGCTAGAGGTGATGCCGGGGCACGAGGCGGCTACGAGCAGTACTTC.

The chain combines TRBV19 with TRBJ2-6; unclear D gene. Germline loops: CDR1 LNHDA, CDR2 SQIVND (reference sequence). The germline V and J ends were trimmed by 5 bases and 0 bases, with 11 bases remaining between them. The CDR3 is made up of 16 amino acids. CDR3 in amino acids: CASSDRLFSGANVLTF. In DNA form, the CDR3 reads TGTGCCAGTAGTGATCGACTGTTCTCTGGGGCCAACGTCCTGACTTTC.

The chain combines TRBV14 with TRBJ1-1; D gene unclear. CDR3 length: 13 amino acids. Trimming took off 2 bases at V and 7 bases at J, with 11 bases between the two ends. From germline, CDR1 is SGHDN and CDR2 FVKESK. The CDR3 loop is CASSQYRTDEAFF. CDR3 DNA: TGTGCCAGCAGCCAATACCGGACGGATGAAGCTTTCTTT.

V usage is TRBV7-3 and J usage is TRBJ2-1; D assignment may be TRBD1 or TRBD2 (5 bases each). Between the trimmed V and J ends, which lost 3 bases and 8 bases, there was a span of 17 bases. Germline CDR1 is SGHTA and CDR2 is FQGTGA. The CDR3 loop spans 15 amino acids. This chain's CDR3 is CASSFGGSMVDEQFF. DNA of the CDR3: TGTGCCAGCAGCTTTGGGGGAAGCATGGTCGATGAGCAGTTCTTC.

The genes are TRBV14 and TRBJ1-4; TRBD1 matches 8 bases. Germline lookup yields CDR1 SGHDN and CDR2 FVKESK. V shed 4 bases and J 7 bases; nucleotides not matched to a gene: 5. The CDR3 runs 14 residues. The CDR3 DNA follows: TGTGCCAGCAGCCGACAGGGGCTAGGTGAAAAACTGTTTTTT. Translating gives CASSRQGLGEKLFF. The variable domain in full, completed from reference TRBV14 and TRBJ1-4, reads EAGVTQFPSHSVIEKGQTVTLRCDPISGHDNLYWYRRVMGKEIKFLLHFVKESKQDESGMPNNRFLAERTGGTYSTLKVQPAELEDSGVYFCASSRQGLGEKLFFGSGTQLSVL.

This clonotype was counted a single time. The chain carries TRBV11-2 and TRBJ1-2, with D perhaps matching TRBD1 (5 bases). V lost 5 bases to trimming and J lost 8 bases, with 21 bases between them. The length of the CDR3 is 15 residues. The V gene's germline CDR1 is SGHAT and CDR2 FQNNGV. CDR3 amino acids: CASSMNFQGVLGYTF. CDR3 bases: TGTGCCAGCAGCATGAACTTTCAGGGAGTACTAGGCTACACCTTC.

V and J are TRBV30 and TRBJ1-5, with TRBD1 identical over 9 bases. Germline V gives CDR1 GTSNPN, CDR2 SVGIG (reference sequence). V was pared by 1 base and J by 5 bases, with 0 bases of the junction left unmatched. The CDR3 is made up of 13 amino acids. The CDR3 protein is CAWSGTGDQPQHF. CDR3 nucleotides: TGTGCCTGGAGTGGGACAGGGGATCAGCCCCAGCATTTT.

This rearrangement joins TRBV2 to TRBJ2-7; possible D gene TRBD1, 6 bases. Germline V gene sequence: CDR1 SNHLY, CDR2 FYNNEI. This CDR3 region has 17 residues. Trimming shortened V by 3 bases and J by 3 bases, and 21 bases separated the two germline ends. In nucleotides, the CDR3 is TGTGCCAGCAGTGAGGGGATTATTGGGGGCCGACTCTACGAGCAGTACTTC. Translation gives CASSEGIIGGRLYEQYF.

The CDR3 sequence is CASSPSQETQYF. Here the CDR3 DNA reads TGTGCCAGCTCGCCTTCCCAAGAGACCCAGTACTTC. J is TRBJ2-5 and V is TRBV18; the D is unclear. Germline-derived CDR1 and CDR2 are KGHSH and LQKENI. V was shortened by 6 bases and J by 1 base, with 6 bases between the two germline ends. The CDR3 is 12 amino acids.

This clonotype was recorded once. V usage is TRBV6-2 or TRBV6-3 and J usage is TRBJ1-6, with 7 bases identical to TRBD1. CDR3 length equals 15 residues. Germline values: CDR1 MNHEY, CDR2 SVGEGT. Germline trimming cut 2 bases from V and 4 bases from J; bases unmatched to any gene: 2. The CDR3 region is CASSYLTGYNSPLHF. CDR3 DNA sequence: TGTGCCAGCAGTTACCTGACAGGGTATAATTCACCCCTCCACTTT.

This sequence joins TRBV5-1 and TRBJ1-6; D uncertain. This CDR3 has 15 residues. Trimming removed 4 bases from V and 10 bases from J, with 18 bases in between. Germline CDR1 SGHRS, CDR2 YFSETQ. The CDR3 region has the DNA TGCGCCAGCAGCGCCACCGGGCTAGGAGGGTCACCCCTCCACTTT. Protein product: CASSATGLGGSPLHF.

The chain uses TRBV29-1 and TRBJ1-1; 12 nucleotides align to TRBD1. Looked up from germline, CDR1 is SQVTM and CDR2 is ANQGSEA. The CDR3 is 13 residues long. The ends lost 7 bases at V and 11 bases at J; junction bases unmatched: 11. The CDR3 here is CSALSRDRGRAFF. The CDR3 DNA reads as TGCAGCGCCCTCAGCCGGGACAGGGGGCGGGCTTTCTTT.

This sequence joins TRBV29-1 and TRBJ2-3, with a possible D match to TRBD2 (5 bases). The V end lost 0 bases, the J end lost 2 bases, and 15 bases lay between the germline ends. The CDR3 totals 16 residues. Germline-derived CDR1 and CDR2 are SQVTM and ANQGSEA. The CDR3: CSVEDRVREPTDTQYF. CDR3 nucleotide sequence: TGCAGCGTTGAAGACAGAGTGAGGGAACCCACAGATACGCAGTATTTT.

The rearrangement links TRBV28 to TRBJ1-2; no firm D call. CDR1 MDHEN and CDR2 SYDVKM come from the germline V gene. V was pared by 8 bases and J by 8 bases, with 15 bases between. The CDR3 sequence is 12 residues long. The CDR3 sequence: CASRRAAGGYTF. CDR3 bases: TGTGCCAGCCGGAGGGCTGCTGGGGGCTACACCTTC.

The chain couples TRBV30 to TRBJ1-5; D unresolved. Trimming pared 0 bases from V and 4 bases from J, leaving 16 bases between. In germline, CDR1 is GTSNPN, CDR2 SVGIG (reference sequence). The CDR3 is 16 residues long. The CDR3: CAWSVEATAGNQPQHF. Here the CDR3 DNA reads TGTGCCTGGAGTGTAGAGGCAACCGCGGGGAATCAGCCCCAGCATTTT.